This T cell receptor (beta chain) appears in the sequencing data of a study of shared clonotypes between healthy human individuals. The germline V gene has CDR1 SGHAT and CDR2 FQNNGV. Trimming cost V 4 bases and J 5 bases; bases outside gene matches: 12. This CDR3 contains 16 residues. This clone was observed a single time. TCRdb keeps only in-frame clones here, not all; method: immunoSEQ multiplex PCR. The sample holds approximately 1.5 million clones, approximately 98.5% seen once. The specimen was naive CD4+ T cells sorted from blood. Subset described: CD45RA+ positively selected. The clonotype comes from a man aged 30 to 39 in good health. The chain combines TRBV11-2 with TRBJ2-5, with 8 bases matching TRBD2. For the CDR3, the DNA is TGTGCCAGCAGCTCGCGGAAGCCAGCGGGAGCTGAGACCCAGTACTTC. This gives the protein CASSSRKPAGAETQYF.